This TCR beta chain was profiled in a study of T cells in women clearing cervical HPV infection. As concerns this clone: One junction end does not reproduce the germline sequence, and a read error may be involved. The read is 3 residues too short to cover the CDR3 end, so that end is filled in from the germline J gene. Other DNA sequences in this sample translate to the same CDR3.

Germline V gene lookup returns CDR1 LNHDA and CDR2 SQIVND (reference sequence). This CDR3 is built from 17 residues. Assay: immunoSEQ multiplex PCR; the TCRdb copy retains only in-frame clones and omits some. This sample's clone table lists some 40,000 clones. Sequenced input: blood buffy coat. The rearrangement links TRBV19 to TRBJ1-3; 9 positions agree with TRBD1. The clonotype originates from a woman between 18 and 69 years old with a cervical HPV16 infection that either progressed to CIN3+ or cleared (not recorded which). CDR3 sequence: CASSIAGRTGAGNTIYF. Incomplete CDR3 DNA: TGTGCCAGTAGTATAGCGGGAAGGACAGGGGCTGGAAACACA.